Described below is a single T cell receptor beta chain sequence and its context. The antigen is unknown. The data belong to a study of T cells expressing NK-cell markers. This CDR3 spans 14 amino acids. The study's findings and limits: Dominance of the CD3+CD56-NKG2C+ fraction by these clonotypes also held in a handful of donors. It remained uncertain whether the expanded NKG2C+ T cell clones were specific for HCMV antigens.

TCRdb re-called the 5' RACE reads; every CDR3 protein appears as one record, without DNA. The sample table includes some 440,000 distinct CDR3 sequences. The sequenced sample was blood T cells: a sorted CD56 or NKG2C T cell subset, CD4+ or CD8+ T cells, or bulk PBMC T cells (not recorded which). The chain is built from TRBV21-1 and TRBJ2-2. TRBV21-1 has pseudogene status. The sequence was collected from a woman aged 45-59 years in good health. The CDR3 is CASSKTQNTGELFF.